The clone carrying this TCR beta chain appeared a few times. Its cognate antigen is unknown. Unique molecular identifiers featured in each of the TCR beta cDNA libraries. TCRdb redid the calling of the PCR reads with MiXCR, one entry per CDR3 protein. The data contain hundreds of thousands of distinct CDR3 sequences, around 27% of them seen just once; the ten biggest clones take up about 0.5%. The sample is drawn from a study of post-analysis software for immune sequencing data. Study-level points and caveats: Those samples that were prepared in the same batch co-clustered strongly by F measure. Patients used about 5 TRBV segments, including TRBV5-6, TRBV5-1 and TRBV20-1, more often than controls. Multiple sclerosis was associated with a significant reduction in normalized Chao1 diversity relative to controls.

The trim removed 2 bases at V and 4 bases at J, leaving 6 bases unmatched. Germline CDR1 and CDR2: MGHDK and SYGVNS. The length of the CDR3 is 16 residues. This chain links TRBV25-1 with TRBJ2-1; 9 nucleotides align to TRBD2. The sample comprised blood. This clonotype was sampled from a girl aged 5-17 years with multiple sclerosis. CDR3: CASSEKAGGPYNEQFF. The CDR3 bases are TGTGCCAGCAGTGAAAAGGCGGGAGGGCCGTACAATGAGCAGTTCTTC.